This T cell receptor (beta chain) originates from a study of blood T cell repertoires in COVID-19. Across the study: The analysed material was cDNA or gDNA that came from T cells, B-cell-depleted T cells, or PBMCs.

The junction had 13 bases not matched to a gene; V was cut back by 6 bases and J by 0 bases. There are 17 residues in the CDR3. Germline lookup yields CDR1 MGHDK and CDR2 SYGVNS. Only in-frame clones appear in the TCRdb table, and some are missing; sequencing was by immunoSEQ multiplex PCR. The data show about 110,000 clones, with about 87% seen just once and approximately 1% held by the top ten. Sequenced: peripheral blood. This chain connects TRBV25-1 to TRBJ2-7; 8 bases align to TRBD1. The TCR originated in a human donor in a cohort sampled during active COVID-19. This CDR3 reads CASSGAVGTGLSYEQYF. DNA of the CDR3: TGTGCCAGCAGCGGGGCAGTGGGGACAGGACTCTCCTACGAGCAGTACTTC.